The 23 T cell receptor beta chains in this list originate from one sample, sequenced in a study of beta chain features in type 1 diabetes. Since all of the isolated RNA was reverse transcribed, expressed TCRB transcripts were what got sequenced. The protocol was immunoSEQ multiplex PCR, while the TCRdb copy is restricted to in-frame clones and leaves out a portion. The table records 150,000 to 180,000 clones, 11% of them present only once. The source material was central memory CD4+ T cells from blood. These receptors were obtained from a man aged 18 to 30 in good health.

A remark on this clone: This may stem from a read error, because a much larger clone lies one nucleotide away. The chain uses TRBV29-1 and TRBJ1-2, with no clear D. The CDR3 is 13 residues long. Germline CDR1 and CDR2: SQVTM and ANQGSEA. The V and J ends lost 1 base and 7 bases respectively, with 13 bases between them. The CDR3 nucleotides are TGCAGCGTTGAAGGCCACCTGGTCGCTGGCTACACCTTC. The encoded protein is CSVEGHLVAGYTF.

In its sample, this clone was seen a few times. This chain's CDR3 is CASSLSGGTDTQYF. CDR3 DNA: TGCGCCAGCAGCCTTAGCGGGGGCACAGATACGCAGTATTTT. The rearrangement links TRBV5-1 to TRBJ2-3, with 8 nucleotides matching TRBD2. J lost 1 base, V lost 4 bases, and 2 bases had no gene match. The V gene's germline CDR1 is SGHRS and CDR2 YFSETQ. The CDR3 has 14 amino acids. Full variable domain (rest looked up from reference TRBV5-1 and TRBJ2-3): KAGVTQTPRYLIKTRGQQVTLSCSPISGHRSVSWYQQTPGQGLQFLFEYFSETQRNKGNFPGRFSGRQFSNSRSEMNVSTLELGDSALYLCASSLSGGTDTQYFGPGTRLTVL.

This clone came up a few times. The CDR3: CAISGRLAGGLSNEQFF. CDR3 sequence (DNA): TGTGCCATCAGTGGCCGACTAGCGGGAGGCCTTAGCAATGAGCAGTTCTTC. V usage is TRBV10-3 and J usage is TRBJ2-1; 13 nucleotides match TRBD2. Per the germline V gene, CDR1 is ENHRY and CDR2 is SYGVKD. The J segment lost 6 bases and the V segment lost 4 bases, leaving 9 bases of the junction unmatched. This CDR3 contains 17 residues.

A few counts support this clone. The chain is built from TRBV18 and TRBJ1-6, with D uncertain. The CDR3 extends over 15 amino acids. V was pared by 2 bases and J by 1 base, with 6 bases between. CDR1 and CDR2 from the germline V gene are KGHSH and LQKENI. In DNA, the CDR3 is TGTGCCAGCTCACCAGAAGGTTCCTATAATTCACCCCTCCACTTT. Translated, it gives CASSPEGSYNSPLHF.

The chain combines TRBV27 with TRBJ1-1; D is perhaps TRBD1 (5 bases). CDR3 size: 15 residues. Germline V gene sequence: CDR1 MNHEY, CDR2 SMNVEV (reference sequence). The V end lost 7 bases, the J end lost 5 bases, and 20 bases lay between the germline ends. The CDR3 reads CASIRSLSGKTEAFF. The CDR3 nucleotides are TGTGCCAGCATCCGATCTCTGTCAGGGAAGACTGAAGCTTTCTTT.

The genes are TRBV29-1 and TRBJ2-3; 8 bases line up with TRBD1. J lost 2 bases, V lost 8 bases, and 21 bases had no gene match. The germline gives CDR1 SQVTM, CDR2 ANQGSEA. This CDR3 region has 18 residues. This CDR3 is CSLSGEQGAVGVTDTQYF. CDR3 coding DNA: TGCAGCTTAAGCGGCGAGCAGGGGGCAGTCGGGGTCACAGATACGCAGTATTTT.

The J gene is TRBJ2-7, the V gene TRBV5-1; D remains unclear. Trimming pared 3 bases from V and 2 bases from J, leaving 6 bases between. The germline CDR1 and CDR2 sequences are SGHRS and YFSETQ. This CDR3 is 12 amino acids long. The CDR3 DNA is TGCGCCAGCAGCTCGACCACCTACGAGCAGTACTTC. Translating it yields CASSSTTYEQYF. The variable domain in full, completed from reference TRBV5-1 and TRBJ2-7, reads KAGVTQTPRYLIKTRGQQVTLSCSPISGHRSVSWYQQTPGQGLQFLFEYFSETQRNKGNFPGRFSGRQFSNSRSEMNVSTLELGDSALYLCASSSTTYEQYFGPGTRLTVT.

This clone was picked up a small number of times. The genes are TRBV7-2 and TRBJ2-3; the match to TRBD2 covers 12 bases. J lost 4 bases, V lost 3 bases, and 11 bases had no gene match. The germline CDR1 and CDR2 sequences are SGHTA and FQGNSA. The CDR3 has 18 amino acids. CDR3 residues: CASSFILAGGRKADTQYF. In nucleotides, the CDR3 is TGTGCCAGCAGCTTTATACTAGCGGGAGGTCGAAAGGCAGATACGCAGTATTTT.

This clone appeared a few times. V and J are TRBV25-1 and TRBJ2-1, with 11 bases matching TRBD1. The V gene end was trimmed by 3 bases and the J gene end by 8 bases; junction bases not matched to a gene: 3. CDR1 MGHDK and CDR2 SYGVNS come from the germline V gene. The CDR3 is made up of 14 amino acids. The CDR3 here is CASSDGQGADEQFF. Written as DNA, the CDR3 is TGTGCCAGCAGTGATGGACAGGGGGCCGATGAGCAGTTCTTC.

The rearrangement uses TRBV18 and TRBJ1-1; 8 bases align to TRBD1. Germline V lookup: CDR1 KGHSH, CDR2 LQKENI. CDR3 length equals 14 residues. J lost 6 bases, V lost 6 bases, and 9 bases had no gene match. The CDR3, as DNA: TGTGCCAGCTCGCCCCAGGGGGCGAATCCTGAAGCTTTCTTT. It is translated as CASSPQGANPEAFF.

As DNA, the CDR3 is TGCAGCGTTGAAGGCGGGCGGGGGCGTAGGGAGCAGTACTTC. Residues: CSVEGGRGRREQYF. V gene TRBV29-1 combines with J gene TRBJ2-7; TRBD2 might be the D (7 bases). CDR3 length equals 14 residues. Trimming cost V 1 base and J 7 bases, with 17 bases left between them. Germline V gene lookup returns CDR1 SQVTM and CDR2 ANQGSEA.

There are a few counts of this clone. DNA of the CDR3: TGCAGCGTTGAACCGTCGTCGGCACAGGGCTATGGCTACACCTTC. It translates to CSVEPSSAQGYGYTF. The chain recombines TRBV29-1 with TRBJ1-2; maybe TRBD1 (6 bases). The V and J ends lost 2 bases and 4 bases respectively, with 17 bases between them. There are 15 residues in the CDR3. Germline V gene lookup returns CDR1 SQVTM and CDR2 ANQGSEA.

The chain employs TRBV7-3 and TRBJ1-1; no clear D. The CDR3 loop spans 14 amino acids. Trimming took off 4 bases at V and 0 bases at J, with 9 bases between the two ends. Germline V gives CDR1 SGHTA, CDR2 FQGTGA. Here the CDR3 DNA reads TGTGCCAGCAGCTCGGGGAAACTGAACACTGAAGCTTTCTTT. Protein sequence: CASSSGKLNTEAFF.

This rearrangement joins TRBV9 to TRBJ1-3; D is uncertain. Germline V gene lookup returns CDR1 SGDLS and CDR2 YYNGEE. With 6 bases removed from V and 0 bases from J, the gap between germline ends came to 10 bases. This CDR3 is built from 14 residues. Written as DNA, the CDR3 is TGTGCCAGCACGCCGGGCCTCTCTGGAAACACCATATATTTT. This encodes CASTPGLSGNTIYF.

This clone occurred a few times. This chain uses TRBV28 with TRBJ2-1, with a tentative D call TRBD2 (6 bases). Trimming took 8 bases from V and 7 from J, leaving 9 bases between them. The germline V gene encodes CDR1 MDHEN and CDR2 SYDVKM. This CDR3 contains 11 residues. DNA of the CDR3: TGTGCCAGCGGAGGGCGTAATGAGCAGTTCTTC. Translating gives CASGGRNEQFF.

This clone appeared a few times. The rearrangement joins TRBV11-2 to TRBJ1-1, with 7 positions matching TRBD1. CDR3 length: 18 amino acids. With V trimmed by 5 bases and J by 7 bases, 22 bases remained unmatched. CDR1 and CDR2 (germline): SGHAT, FQNNGV. The CDR3 sequence: CASSPIGQGGRASREAFF. The CDR3, as DNA: TGTGCCAGCAGCCCTATTGGGCAGGGGGGCCGGGCTTCTCGTGAAGCTTTCTTT.

This clone was observed many times. The chain recombines TRBV28 with TRBJ1-3; D gene unclear. Germline V gene lookup returns CDR1 MDHEN and CDR2 SYDVKM. Deletions cut 8 bases from V and 2 bases from J, with 10 bases between. The CDR3 sequence is 13 residues long. In DNA, the CDR3 is TGTGCCAGCGAAGAAAGAACTGGAAACACCATATATTTT. The encoded protein is CASEERTGNTIYF.

This clone was seen a handful of times. The chain carries TRBV11-2 and TRBJ2-7; D unclear. V was cut by 5 bases and J by 6 bases, with 8 bases left in between. CDR1 SGHAT and CDR2 FQNNGV come from the germline V gene. This CDR3 spans 11 amino acids. This CDR3 is CASSALLEQYF. CDR3 coding DNA: TGTGCCAGCAGCGCACTACTCGAGCAGTACTTC.

This clone was recorded a few times. The genes are TRBV30 and TRBJ1-5; 8 positions agree with TRBD1. After removal of 6 bases from V and 4 bases from J, the junction contained 8 bases not matched to a gene. Germline values: CDR1 GTSNPN, CDR2 SVGIG (reference sequence). CDR3 length: 14 amino acids. The CDR3 DNA reads TGTGCCTGTACAGGAAACAGGGGGAATCAGCCCCAGCATTTT. It translates to CACTGNRGNQPQHF. The complete variable domain, with remaining parts taken from reference TRBV30 and TRBJ1-5, reads SQTIHQWPATLVQPVGSPLSLECTVEGTSNPNLYWYRQAAGRGLQLLFYSVGIGQISSEVPQNLSASRPQDRQFILSSKKLLLSDSGFYLCACTGNRGNQPQHFGDGTRLSIL.

The chain joins TRBV7-2 to TRBJ2-3, with 7 positions matching TRBD1. The CDR3 is 15 residues long. J gave up 1 base and V 2 bases, and 3 bases lay outside the gene matches. In germline, CDR1 is SGHTA, CDR2 FQGNSA. CDR3 DNA sequence: TGTGCCAGCAGCTTATTCCAGGGGGGCACAGATACGCAGTATTTT. Protein sequence: CASSLFQGGTDTQYF.

In this sample, this clone turned up a few times. V is TRBV11-2 and J is TRBJ2-3; 9 nucleotides match TRBD1. Germline CDR1 is SGHAT and CDR2 is FQNNGV. There are 15 residues in the CDR3. V gave up 5 bases and J gave up 0 bases; unmatched junction bases: 3. As DNA, the CDR3 is TGTGCCAGCAGCATGACAGGGGGAAGCACAGATACGCAGTATTTT. Translated, it gives CASSMTGGSTDTQYF.

V and J are TRBV4-2 and TRBJ2-5, with a tentative D call TRBD1 (6 bases). The ends were cut back, 5 bases at V and 5 bases at J, with 18 bases in the middle. The germline gives CDR1 LGHNA, CDR2 YNFKEQ. The CDR3 contains 15 residues. CDR3: CASSKIGGKAETQYF. DNA for the CDR3: TGTGCCAGCAGCAAGATAGGGGGAAAGGCGGAGACCCAGTACTTC.

This clone was recorded a few times. The CDR3 region has the DNA TGCGCCAGCAGCCAAGATAGACAGGGGGAGACCCAGTACTTC. Amino acid sequence: CASSQDRQGETQYF. V is TRBV4-3 and J is TRBJ2-5; 8 bases line up with TRBD1. The V and J ends lost 0 bases and 5 bases, in that order; junction bases with no gene match: 2. The CDR3 extends over 14 amino acids. Germline CDR1 reads LGHNA; CDR2 reads YSLEER.